The 13 T cell receptor beta chains given below trace back to one sample, sequenced in a study of T-cell reconstitution after alpha-beta-depleted transplantation in children. Preparation of the TCRbeta library used unique molecular identifiers. TCRdb re-called the PCR reads through MiXCR, storing one row per CDR3 protein. The table includes almost 600,000 distinct CDR3 sequences, 25% to 30% detected once. Sequenced here: PBMCs, sampled before TCRalphabeta/CD19-depleted stem cell transplant. The source is a boy under three years old with Wiskott-Aldrich syndrome, due to receive a stem cell transplant.

This chain joins TRBV28 and TRBJ2-7; no clear D. V was shortened by 6 bases and J by 3 bases, with 9 bases between the two germline ends. This CDR3 contains 12 residues. CDR1 is MDHEN, CDR2 SYDVKM, per germline. The CDR3 reads CASRTDDYEQYF. The DNA of the CDR3 is TGTGCCAGCAGAACGGACGACTACGAGCAGTACTTC.

This clonotype was observed a handful of times. V is TRBV20-1 and J is TRBJ2-2; perhaps D is TRBD1 or TRBD2 (5 bases each). CDR1 and CDR2 (germline): DFQATT, SNEGSKA (reference sequence). This CDR3 has 15 amino acids. V was pared by 7 bases and J by 6 bases, with 21 bases between. As DNA, the CDR3 is TGCAGTGTGTCCGGGAACGCGAGGGGACCCGGGGAGCTGTTTTTT. This codes for CSVSGNARGPGELFF.

This clonotype was counted between two and nine times. The V gene is TRBV12-3 or TRBV12-4, the J gene TRBJ2-7, with D possibly being TRBD1 (6 bases). V was clipped by 6 bases and J by 0 bases, with 15 bases between them. The CDR3 has 15 amino acids. The CDR3 sequence is CASSLTGPYSYEQYF. The CDR3 region has the DNA TGTGCCAGCAGCTTGACAGGCCCTTACTCCTACGAGCAGTACTTC.

The CDR3 region has the DNA TGCAGTGCACTGCAGGGGTTAGGCACTGAAGCTTTCTTT. This gives the protein CSALQGLGTEAFF. The gene calls are TRBV20-1 and TRBJ1-1, with a weak D call TRBD1 (6 bases). The CDR3 sequence is 13 residues long. V lost 6 bases and J lost 4, with 15 bases in between. Germline V gives CDR1 DFQATT, CDR2 SNEGSKA (reference sequence).

The rearrangement joins TRBV11-2 to TRBJ2-5; 7 bases fit TRBD2. Trimming took 0 bases from V and 7 from J; bases not matched to a gene: 11. CDR1 and CDR2 (germline): SGHAT, FQNNGV. The CDR3 runs 16 residues. The CDR3 is CASSLDPGLSGGTQYF. The CDR3 DNA sequence: TGTGCCAGCAGCTTAGATCCGGGACTTTCGGGAGGGACCCAGTACTTC.

In this sample, this clonotype turned up a few times. This chain connects TRBV20-1 to TRBJ2-1; no firm D call. CDR3 length equals 14 residues. V was pared by 1 base and J by 5 bases, with 12 bases between. Germline V CDR1 and CDR2: DFQATT, SNEGSKA (reference sequence). CDR3 sequence (DNA): TGCAGTGCTAGAGTAATGACACCCCACAATGAGCAGTTCTTC. Encoded protein: CSARVMTPHNEQFF.

This clonotype appeared a few times. The chain is built from TRBV5-1 and TRBJ2-1, with D possibly being TRBD1 or TRBD2 (5 bases each). Trimming took 4 bases from V and 10 from J, leaving 9 bases between them. This CDR3 region has 11 residues. Germline CDR1 SGHRS, CDR2 YFSETQ. Written as DNA, the CDR3 is TGCGCCAGCAGCGACGGGGCCGAGCAGTTCTTC. Encoded protein: CASSDGAEQFF.

The table lists this clonotype with a few counts. The chain has TRBV3-1 and TRBJ1-1; 9 nucleotides align to TRBD1. The CDR3 totals 16 residues. V was pared by 4 bases and J by 7 bases, with 13 bases of the junction left unmatched. The germline CDR1 and CDR2 sequences are LGHDT and YNNKEL (reference sequence). The CDR3 sequence: CASSPRTGAREGEAFF. Written as DNA, the CDR3 is TGTGCCAGCAGCCCCCGGACAGGGGCCCGTGAAGGTGAAGCTTTCTTT.

Only a few counts were recorded for this clonotype. The chain has TRBV7-2 and TRBJ2-1; TRBD2 aligns across 10 bases. CDR1 SGHTA and CDR2 FQGNSA come from the germline V gene. This CDR3 spans 15 amino acids. The trim removed 5 bases at V and 8 bases at J, leaving 9 bases unmatched. For the CDR3, the DNA is TGTGCCAGCAGCCTCGCTAGCGGGGGTAAGGATGAGCAGTTCTTC. Its translation: CASSLASGGKDEQFF.

The chain links TRBV15 to TRBJ2-5, with no clear D. The CDR3 sequence is 17 residues long. V lost 0 bases, J lost 5 bases, and 19 bases lay in between. Germline CDR1 is LNHNV and CDR2 is YYDKDF (reference sequence). CDR3 region: CATSRDLAPGSGETQYF. The DNA of the CDR3 is TGTGCCACCAGCAGAGATTTAGCCCCAGGATCCGGGGAGACCCAGTACTTC.

In this sample, this clonotype turned up a few times. The chain has TRBV5-1 and TRBJ2-7, with D perhaps TRBD1 (6 bases). Between the trimmed V and J ends, which lost 1 base and 0 bases, there was a span of 11 bases. The germline gives CDR1 SGHRS, CDR2 YFSETQ. The CDR3 extends over 15 amino acids. DNA for the CDR3: TGCGCCAGCAGCTTGTTTGGACAGCGCTCCTACGAGCAGTACTTC. Protein: CASSLFGQRSYEQYF.

The V and J genes are TRBV12-3 or TRBV12-4 and TRBJ2-2, with D tentatively TRBD1 (5 bases). The CDR3 has 15 residues. V was shortened by 6 bases and J by 3 bases, with 14 bases between the two germline ends. CDR3 sequence: CASSGRTPYTGELFF. DNA for the CDR3: TGTGCCAGCAGCGGCCGGACACCCTACACCGGGGAGCTGTTTTTT.

The chain uses TRBV24-1 and TRBJ2-1; D may be TRBD1 or TRBD2 (5 bases each). CDR1 and CDR2 from the germline V gene are KGHDR and SFDVKD. V lost 0 bases to trimming and J lost 4 bases, with 15 bases between them. The CDR3 has 17 amino acids. In nucleotides, the CDR3 is TGTGCCACCAGTGATTTGTTAGCCTTTTGGGGGTACAATGAGCAGTTCTTC. As protein: CATSDLLAFWGYNEQFF.